The 2 T cell receptor beta chains below all came from one sample that was sequenced in a study of blood T cell repertoires in COVID-19. Method: immunoSEQ multiplex PCR; TCRdb's copy keeps in-frame clones and lacks some. The repertoire holds over 90,000 clones, approximately 81% seen once, with 4.4% in the top ten. The sample taken for sequencing was peripheral blood. Receptor source: a man between 60 and 75 years old with acute or convalescent COVID-19.

This rearrangement joins TRBV2 to TRBJ1-5; weak D call: TRBD1 (5 bases). The CDR3 spans 14 residues. Trimming took 4 bases from V and 5 from J, leaving 12 bases between them. Per the germline V gene, CDR1 is SNHLY and CDR2 is FYNNEI. The CDR3 loop is CASSAGTLYQPQHF. CDR3 coding DNA: TGTGCCAGCAGTGCGGGGACTTTATATCAGCCCCAGCATTTT.

The chain couples TRBV27 to TRBJ1-6; the D is unclear. Germline V gives CDR1 MNHEY, CDR2 SMNVEV (reference sequence). CDR3 size: 17 residues. The V end was cut by 2 bases, the J end by 2 bases, with 13 bases between. CDR3 in DNA: TGTGCCAGCAGTTTACTTCCGGGGTCCCCCTATAATTCACCCCTCCACTTT. Translating gives CASSLLPGSPYNSPLHF.